One sample yielded the 25 T cell receptor beta chains listed below, sequenced in a study of blood T cell repertoires in COVID-19. The assay was immunoSEQ multiplex PCR, and TCRdb's table has in-frame clones only and misses some. The profile shows roughly 250,000 clones, approximately 80% of them singletons. Sequencing was done on a sample of peripheral blood. These receptors were collected from an older woman with active or convalescent COVID-19.

The rearrangement joins TRBV7-6 to TRBJ2-3, with D perhaps matching TRBD2 (5 bases). V gave up 5 bases and J gave up 6 bases, with 18 bases separating them. In germline, CDR1 is SGHVS, CDR2 FNYEAQ. The CDR3 totals 15 residues. CDR3: CASSPEGGFSDTQYF. The CDR3 DNA sequence: TGTGCCAGCAGCCCCGAGGGCGGGTTCTCCGATACGCAGTATTTT. Full variable domain (remainder filled in from reference TRBV7-6 and TRBJ2-3): GAGVSQSPRYKVTKRGQDVALRCDPISGHVSLYWYRQALGQGPEFLTYFNYEAQQDKSGLPNDRFSAERPEGSISTLTIQRTEQRDSAMYRCASSPEGGFSDTQYFGPGTRLTVL.

The rearrangement links TRBV3-1 (or the pseudogene TRBV3-2) to TRBJ1-1; 7 bases line up with TRBD1. This CDR3 has 17 amino acids. The V segment lost 2 bases and the J segment 0 bases; nucleotides outside the gene matches: 9. Per the germline V gene, CDR1 is LGHDT and CDR2 is YNNKEL (reference sequence). This CDR3 reads CASSQQQGPVMNTEAFF. The CDR3 DNA is TGTGCCAGCAGCCAACAACAGGGGCCCGTTATGAACACTGAAGCTTTCTTT.

This chain links TRBV25-1 with TRBJ1-6, with TRBD1 matching over 8 bases. This CDR3 spans 15 amino acids. After removal of 10 bases from V and 0 bases from J, the junction contained 5 bases not matched to a gene. Germline loops: CDR1 MGHDK, CDR2 SYGVNS. As DNA, the CDR3 is TGTGCCACAACAGGGGGAAGCTCCTATAATTCACCCCTCCACTTT. It encodes CATTGGSSYNSPLHF.

CDR3 nucleotides: TGTGCCAGCAGCTTAGATACAGGCAATCAGCCCCAGCATTTT. Translated, it gives CASSLDTGNQPQHF. The chain is built from TRBV7-2 and TRBJ1-5; D remains ambiguous. The CDR3 has 14 residues. Per germline, CDR1 SGHTA and CDR2 FQGNSA. Trimming stripped 1 base from V and 2 bases from J, with 6 bases between.

The rearrangement links TRBV2 to TRBJ2-7; 8 bases line up with TRBD2. V was clipped by 6 bases and J by 6 bases; unmatched bases: 13. The CDR3 runs 15 residues. Germline V gene sequence: CDR1 SNHLY, CDR2 FYNNEI. CDR3 DNA: TGTGCCAGCAGCGCCTCCAGCGGGAGAAGTTCCGAGCAGTACTTC. This codes for CASSASSGRSSEQYF.

The rearrangement joins TRBV24-1 to TRBJ2-3; 14 bases match TRBD2. The germline gives CDR1 KGHDR, CDR2 SFDVKD. The CDR3 runs 19 residues. Losses at the gene ends were 3 bases for V and 1 base for J; bases not matched to a gene: 8. CDR3 loop: CATSDPTSGGAFGTDTQYF. CDR3 DNA sequence: TGTGCCACCAGTGATCCGACTAGCGGGGGGGCCTTCGGCACAGATACGCAGTATTTT.

The V and J genes are TRBV6-5 and TRBJ1-3; TRBD1 is a possible D gene (6 bases). This CDR3 comprises 15 residues. V lost 8 bases, J lost 1 base, and 15 bases lay in between. The germline V gene encodes CDR1 MNHEY and CDR2 SVGAGI. The CDR3, as DNA: TGTGCCAGCGGGGGGGGCGCGCGTTCTGGAAACACCATATATTTT. It translates to CASGGGARSGNTIYF.

The chain links TRBV4-2 to TRBJ1-3; perhaps TRBD1 as D (5 bases). With 5 bases removed from V and 0 bases from J, the gap between germline ends came to 14 bases. In germline, CDR1 is LGHNA, CDR2 YNFKEQ. This CDR3 spans 16 amino acids. The CDR3 nucleotides read TGTGCCAGCAGCTCACAGGTTGTAGCCTCTGGAAACACCATATATTTT. It specifies CASSSQVVASGNTIYF.

The chain uses TRBV12-3 or TRBV12-4 and TRBJ1-1; 8 nucleotides match TRBD1. This CDR3 spans 13 amino acids. With 3 bases clipped from V and 9 bases from J, the junction kept 6 bases outside the gene matches. The CDR3 nucleotides read TGTGCCAGCAGTTTTGGACAGGGTTTACAAGCTTTCTTT. Translated: CASSFGQGLQAFF.

The rearrangement uses TRBV19 and TRBJ2-5, with 8 bases lining up with TRBD1. Trimming removed 6 bases from V and 2 bases from J; junction bases left unmatched: 8. Germline V gene lookup returns CDR1 LNHDA and CDR2 SQIVND (reference sequence). This CDR3 comprises 15 residues. The CDR3: CASSMGQVLQETQYF. The CDR3 DNA is TGTGCCAGTAGCATGGGACAGGTTTTACAAGAGACCCAGTACTTC. The variable domain in full, with the rest retrieved from reference TRBV19 and TRBJ2-5, is DGGITQSPKYLFRKEGQNVTLSCEQNLNHDAMYWYRQDPGQGLRLIYYSQIVNDFQKGDIAEGYSVSREKKESFPLTVTSAQKNPTAFYLCASSMGQVLQETQYFGPGTRLLVL.

This chain connects TRBV19 to TRBJ1-5; D possibly corresponds to TRBD1 (6 bases). CDR3 length: 13 residues. The germline V and J ends were trimmed by 10 bases and 3 bases, with 13 bases remaining between them. Germline CDR1 LNHDA, CDR2 SQIVND (reference sequence). DNA of the CDR3: TGTGCCAATAAAGGGGGTAACAATCAGCCCCAGCATTTT. Translated, it gives CANKGGNNQPQHF.

V gene TRBV19 combines with J gene TRBJ2-3; 9 bases line up with TRBD2. Germline V gives CDR1 LNHDA, CDR2 SQIVND (reference sequence). V shed 6 bases and J 3 bases; nucleotides not matched to a gene: 10. The CDR3 has 16 residues. Written as DNA, the CDR3 is TGTGCCAGTAGGACTACTGCGGGAGGGAGGACAGATACGCAGTATTTT. Translation: CASRTTAGGRTDTQYF.

The chain carries TRBV5-5 and TRBJ2-7, with 9 bases aligning to TRBD1. The CDR3 extends over 14 amino acids. The germline gives CDR1 SGHKS, CDR2 YYEKEE (reference sequence). Losses at the gene ends were 2 bases for V and 1 base for J; bases not matched to a gene: 1. The CDR3 DNA follows: TGTGCCAGCAGCTTCGGGACAGGGTCCTACGAGCAGTACTTC. It translates to CASSFGTGSYEQYF.

Worth noting for this clone: The junction and the germline gene differ at one end; a read error may be behind it. V gene TRBV7-7 combines with J gene TRBJ2-1; tentative D call: TRBD2 (5 bases). This CDR3 region has 16 residues. Germline V lookup: CDR1 SSHAT, CDR2 FNYEAQ (reference sequence). The CDR3 protein is CASSSLASTSYNEQFF. DNA for the CDR3: TGTGCTAGCAGCTCCCTCGCTAGCACCTCCTACAATGAGCAGTTCTTC.

This rearrangement joins TRBV4-2 to TRBJ2-1, with 9 nucleotides matching TRBD1. The ends lost 2 bases at V and 6 bases at J; junction bases unmatched: 11. Germline V gene sequence: CDR1 LGHNA, CDR2 YNFKEQ. The length of the CDR3 is 17 residues. The CDR3 protein is CASSQLIGTGKLNEQFF. DNA of the CDR3: TGTGCCAGCAGCCAATTGATAGGGACAGGGAAACTCAATGAGCAGTTCTTC.

This clone was detected only once. The chain is built from TRBV7-5 and TRBJ2-7; the D segment call TRBD2 is taken from the table without a DNA check. TRBV7-5 is described as a pseudogene. CDR3 size: 16 residues. The CDR3 sequence: CARMNRASGRANEQYF. CDR3 nucleotides: TGTGCCAGAATGAACAGGGCTAGCGGGAGGGCCAACGAGCAGTACTTC.

A remark on this clone: Additional DNA sequences in this sample encode the identical CDR3. This chain links TRBV9 with TRBJ2-1, with 7 bases lining up with TRBD1. The CDR3 length is 15 residues. The trim removed 4 bases at V and 8 bases at J, leaving 12 bases unmatched. CDR1 and CDR2 from the germline V gene are SGDLS and YYNGEE. CDR3 region: CASSPHRGAWDEQFF. CDR3 DNA sequence: TGTGCCAGCAGCCCCCACAGGGGAGCCTGGGATGAGCAGTTCTTC.

The V call is TRBV19, the J call TRBJ1-1; 8 bases fit TRBD1. The trim removed 5 bases at V and 5 bases at J, leaving 7 bases unmatched. The V gene's germline CDR1 is LNHDA and CDR2 SQIVND (reference sequence). The CDR3 covers 14 residues. The CDR3 protein is CASSLDRGWTEAFF. CDR3 nucleotides: TGTGCCAGTAGTCTCGACAGGGGTTGGACTGAAGCTTTCTTT.

This rearrangement joins TRBV18 to TRBJ2-1; tentatively, D is TRBD2 (5 bases). Germline V gives CDR1 KGHSH, CDR2 LQKENI. This CDR3 is 16 amino acids long. Trimming pared 4 bases from V and 0 bases from J, leaving 13 bases between. CDR3 sequence: CASSREQRHSYNEQFF. CDR3 coding DNA: TGTGCCAGCTCACGGGAGCAGAGACACTCCTACAATGAGCAGTTCTTC.

This rearrangement joins TRBV15 to TRBJ1-2, with 7 bases aligning to TRBD1. The length of the CDR3 is 14 residues. The junction had 5 bases not matched to a gene; V was cut back by 0 bases and J by 7 bases. Germline loops: CDR1 LNHNV, CDR2 YYDKDF (reference sequence). This chain's CDR3 is CATSRDKTGVGYTF. CDR3 in DNA: TGTGCCACCAGCAGAGATAAAACAGGGGTTGGCTACACCTTC.

This clone was seen just once. This rearrangement joins TRBV6-5 to TRBJ1-1, with D perhaps matching TRBD1 (6 bases). This CDR3 spans 14 amino acids. With 2 bases removed from V and 9 bases from J, the gap between germline ends came to 16 bases. Germline V CDR1 and CDR2: MNHEY, SVGAGI. This CDR3 is CASSYQGRGDKAFF. CDR3 nucleotides: TGTGCCAGCAGTTACCAGGGCAGAGGGGACAAAGCTTTCTTT.

The chain combines TRBV19 with TRBJ2-1; a possible D gene is TRBD2 (6 bases). The V and J ends lost 4 bases and 0 bases respectively, with 10 bases between them. In germline, CDR1 is LNHDA, CDR2 SQIVND (reference sequence). CDR3 length equals 15 residues. CDR3 sequence: CASSKRASSYNEQFF. The DNA of the CDR3 is TGTGCCAGTAGTAAGCGGGCTAGCTCCTACAATGAGCAGTTCTTC.

The chain recombines TRBV7-8 with TRBJ2-1; the D is unclear. With 1 base removed from V and 4 bases from J, the gap between germline ends came to 5 bases. Germline assignment: CDR1 SGHVS and CDR2 FQNEAQ. The CDR3 totals 13 residues. The CDR3 DNA sequence: TGTGCCAGCAGCTTAGGTCCTTACAATGAGCAGTTCTTC. This translates into CASSLGPYNEQFF.

This clone has only one observation. The rearrangement uses TRBV7-8 and TRBJ1-4; a possible D gene is TRBD1 (5 bases). The V gene lost 5 bases and the J gene lost 4 bases, with 11 bases spanning the gap. The CDR3 sequence is 14 residues long. Germline lookup yields CDR1 SGHVS and CDR2 FQNEAQ. CDR3: CASSPAGVNEKLFF. CDR3 coding DNA: TGTGCCAGCAGCCCTGCGGGGGTTAATGAAAAACTGTTTTTT.

This clone was seen a handful of times. The rearrangement uses TRBV9 and TRBJ2-3, with 8 bases identical to TRBD2. The junction had 4 bases not matched to a gene; V was cut back by 2 bases and J by 2 bases. This CDR3 spans 15 amino acids. Per germline, CDR1 SGDLS and CDR2 YYNGEE. DNA for the CDR3: TGTGCCAGCAGCGTCGCTAGCGGGTTCACAGATACGCAGTATTTT. Protein sequence: CASSVASGFTDTQYF.